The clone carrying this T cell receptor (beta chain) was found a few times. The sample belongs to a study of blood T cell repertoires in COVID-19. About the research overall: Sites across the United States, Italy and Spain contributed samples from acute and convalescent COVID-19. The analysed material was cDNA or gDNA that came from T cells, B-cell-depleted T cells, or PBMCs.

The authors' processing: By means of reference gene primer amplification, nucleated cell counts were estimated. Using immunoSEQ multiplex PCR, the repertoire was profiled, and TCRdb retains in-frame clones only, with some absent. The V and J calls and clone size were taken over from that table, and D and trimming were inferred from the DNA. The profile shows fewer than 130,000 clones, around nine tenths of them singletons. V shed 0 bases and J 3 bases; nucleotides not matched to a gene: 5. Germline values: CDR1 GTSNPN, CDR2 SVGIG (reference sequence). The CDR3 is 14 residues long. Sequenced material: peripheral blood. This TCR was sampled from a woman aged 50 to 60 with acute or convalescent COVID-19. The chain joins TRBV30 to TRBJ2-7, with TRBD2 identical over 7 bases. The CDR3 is CAWSVGGSIYEQYF. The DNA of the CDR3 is TGTGCCTGGAGTGTCGGCGGGAGTATCTACGAGCAGTACTTC. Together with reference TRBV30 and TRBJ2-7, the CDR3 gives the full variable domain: SQTIHQWPATLVQPVGSPLSLECTVEGTSNPNLYWYRQAAGRGLQLLFYSVGIGQISSEVPQNLSASRPQDRQFILSSKKLLLSDSGFYLCAWSVGGSIYEQYFGPGTRLTVT.